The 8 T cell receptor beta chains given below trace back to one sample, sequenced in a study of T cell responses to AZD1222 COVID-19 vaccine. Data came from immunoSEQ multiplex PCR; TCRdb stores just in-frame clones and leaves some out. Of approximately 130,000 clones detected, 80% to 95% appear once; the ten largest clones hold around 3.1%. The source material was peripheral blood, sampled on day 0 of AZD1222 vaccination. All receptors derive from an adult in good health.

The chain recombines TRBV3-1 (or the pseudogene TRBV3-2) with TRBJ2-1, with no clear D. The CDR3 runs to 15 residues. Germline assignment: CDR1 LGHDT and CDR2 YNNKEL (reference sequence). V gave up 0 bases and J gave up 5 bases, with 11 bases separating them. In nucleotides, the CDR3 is TGTGCCAGCAGCCAAGAGGTGAACTTGCACAATGAGCAGTTCTTC. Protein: CASSQEVNLHNEQFF.

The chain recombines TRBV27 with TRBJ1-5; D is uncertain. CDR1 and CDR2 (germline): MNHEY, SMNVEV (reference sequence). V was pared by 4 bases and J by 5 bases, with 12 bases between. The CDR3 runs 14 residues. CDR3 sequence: CASSSSSGHQPQHF. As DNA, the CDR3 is TGTGCCAGCAGTTCCTCCAGCGGCCATCAGCCCCAGCATTTT.

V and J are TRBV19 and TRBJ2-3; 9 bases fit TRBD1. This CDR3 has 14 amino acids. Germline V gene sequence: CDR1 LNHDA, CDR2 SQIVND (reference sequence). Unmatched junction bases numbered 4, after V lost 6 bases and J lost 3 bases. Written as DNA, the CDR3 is TGTGCCAGTAGCCCAGGACAGGGGACAGATACGCAGTATTTT. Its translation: CASSPGQGTDTQYF.

The CDR3 coding sequence is TGTGCCAGCAGTGAACAATTGCGGGCGGAGAACACCGGGGAGCTGTTTTTT. This sequence encodes CASSEQLRAENTGELFF. The gene calls are TRBV6-1 and TRBJ2-2; tentative D call: TRBD2 (5 bases). Trimming pared 2 bases from V and 1 base from J, leaving 14 bases between. The germline gives CDR1 MNHNS, CDR2 SASEGT. This CDR3 is 17 amino acids long.

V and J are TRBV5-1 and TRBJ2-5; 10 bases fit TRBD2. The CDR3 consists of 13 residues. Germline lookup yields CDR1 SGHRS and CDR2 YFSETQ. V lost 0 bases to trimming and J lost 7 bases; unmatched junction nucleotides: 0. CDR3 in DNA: TGCGCCAGCAGCTTGGGACTAGCGGGGACCCAGTACTTC. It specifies CASSLGLAGTQYF.

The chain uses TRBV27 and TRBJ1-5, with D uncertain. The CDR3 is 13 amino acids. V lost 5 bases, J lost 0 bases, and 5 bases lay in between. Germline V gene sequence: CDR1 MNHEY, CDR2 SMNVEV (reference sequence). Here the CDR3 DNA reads TGTGCCAGCAGTAGGTATAGCAATCAGCCCCAGCATTTT. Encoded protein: CASSRYSNQPQHF.

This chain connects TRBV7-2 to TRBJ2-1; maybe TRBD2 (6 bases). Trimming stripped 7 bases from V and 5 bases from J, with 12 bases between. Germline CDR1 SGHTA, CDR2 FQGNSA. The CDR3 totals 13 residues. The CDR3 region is CASNWGGNNEQFF. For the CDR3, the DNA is TGTGCCAGCAACTGGGGCGGGAACAATGAGCAGTTCTTC. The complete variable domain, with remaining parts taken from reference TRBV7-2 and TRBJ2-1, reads GAGVSQSPSNKVTEKGKDVELRCDPISGHTALYWYRQSLGQGLEFLIYFQGNSAPDKSGLPSDRFSAERTGGSVSTLTIQRTQQEDSAVYLCASNWGGNNEQFFGPGTRLTVL.

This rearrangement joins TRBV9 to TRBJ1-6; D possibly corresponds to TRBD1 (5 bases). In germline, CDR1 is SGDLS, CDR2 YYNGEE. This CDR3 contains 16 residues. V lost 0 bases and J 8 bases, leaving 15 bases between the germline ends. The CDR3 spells CASSVGGDSRDSPLHF. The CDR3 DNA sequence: TGTGCCAGCAGCGTAGGAGGGGACTCAAGGGATTCACCCCTCCACTTT.